The present entry profiles one T cell receptor beta chain with its context. This sample is drawn from a study of post-analysis software for immune sequencing data. Unique-molecular-identifier-tagged TCR beta cDNA libraries were used. TCRdb analysed the PCR reads with MiXCR anew, one entry per CDR3 protein. The sample has about 680,000 distinct CDR3 sequences, roughly three fifths seen once. Sequencing used blood. This TCR derives from a girl between 2 and 10 years old with multiple sclerosis.

For the CDR3, the DNA is TGTGCCAGCAGGGACACAGGGTACACTGAAGCTTTCTTT. It is translated as CASRDTGYTEAFF. The chain combines TRBV12-3 or TRBV12-4 with TRBJ1-1; D perhaps matches TRBD1 (6 bases). The CDR3 sequence is 13 residues long. V lost 6 bases to trimming and J lost 3 bases, with 11 bases between them.